This TCR beta chain was documented in a study of early T cells in non-severe SARS-CoV-2 infection. Germline V gene data show CDR1 as SGHTA and CDR2 as FQGNSA. V shed 7 bases, J shed 9 bases, and the junction held 10 bases outside the gene matches. This CDR3 is built from 14 residues. TCRdb reanalysed the 5' RACE reads using MiXCR and keeps one entry per CDR3 protein. This table holds under 85,000 distinct CDR3 sequences, approximately 10% found once. The sample in question was whole blood, obtained at baseline. The V call is TRBV7-2, the J call TRBJ2-1, with 9 bases matching TRBD2. This TCR came from an adult who was a healthcare worker with PCR-confirmed SARS-CoV-2 infection or an uninfected control (not recorded which). CDR3 amino acids: CASTVAGVFGEQFF. Written as DNA, the CDR3 is TGTGCCAGCACCGTAGCGGGAGTGTTCGGTGAGCAGTTCTTC. Full variable domain (remainder filled in from reference TRBV7-2 and TRBJ2-1): GAGVSQSPSNKVTEKGKDVELRCDPISGHTALYWYRQSLGQGLEFLIYFQGNSAPDKSGLPSDRFSAERTGGSVSTLTIQRTQQEDSAVYLCASTVAGVFGEQFFGPGTRLTVL.